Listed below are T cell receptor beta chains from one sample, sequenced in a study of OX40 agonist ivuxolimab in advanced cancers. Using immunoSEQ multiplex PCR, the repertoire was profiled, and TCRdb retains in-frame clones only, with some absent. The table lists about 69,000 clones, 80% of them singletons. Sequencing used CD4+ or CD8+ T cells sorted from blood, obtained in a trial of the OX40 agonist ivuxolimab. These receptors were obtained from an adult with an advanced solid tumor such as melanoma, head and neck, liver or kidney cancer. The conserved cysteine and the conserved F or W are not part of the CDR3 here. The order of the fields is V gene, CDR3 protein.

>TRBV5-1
ASSLDGAGYGYT
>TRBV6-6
ASSVPQAGGYEQY
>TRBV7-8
ASSLALQGATGANVLT
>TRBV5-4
ASSKQGARRNEKLF
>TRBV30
AWNDSEGGYT
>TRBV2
AWTGNYGYT
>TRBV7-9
ASSQGGAGRNYGYT
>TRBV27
ASRSRRGSPGELF
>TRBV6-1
ASSGGQDRGAGYT
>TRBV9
ASSVSGGSYNEQF
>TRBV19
ASSPSTGVKNIQY
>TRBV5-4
TTQLAGRNNEQF
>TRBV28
ASRPPPSGKNIQY
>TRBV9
ASSTTTSGMGTDTQY
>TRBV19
ASSGRGPGLEKLF
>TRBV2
ASSPTGFGAEAF
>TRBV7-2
ASSSDRWEQY
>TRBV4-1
ASSQEISRTSGLCEQF
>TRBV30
ALLQSPGNTIY
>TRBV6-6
ASSYGGLKYNEQF
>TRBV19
ASSPKTASSYNEQF
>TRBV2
ASSGALNAEAF